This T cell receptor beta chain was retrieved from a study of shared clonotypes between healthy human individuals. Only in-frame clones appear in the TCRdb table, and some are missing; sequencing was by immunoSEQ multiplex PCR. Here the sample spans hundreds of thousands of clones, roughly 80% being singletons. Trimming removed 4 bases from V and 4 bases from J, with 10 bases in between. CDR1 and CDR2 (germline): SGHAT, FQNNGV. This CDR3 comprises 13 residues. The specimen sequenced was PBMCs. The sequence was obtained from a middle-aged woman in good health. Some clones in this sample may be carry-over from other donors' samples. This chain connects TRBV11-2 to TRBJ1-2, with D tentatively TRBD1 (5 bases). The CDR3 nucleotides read TGTGCCAGCAGCTCGGACATCAGCTATGGCTACACCTTC. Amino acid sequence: CASSSDISYGYTF. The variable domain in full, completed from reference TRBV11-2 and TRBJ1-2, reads EAGVAQSPRYKIIEKRQSVAFWCNPISGHATLYWYQQILGQGPKLLIQFQNNGVVDDSQLPKDRFSAERLKGVDSTLKIQPAKLEDSAVYLCASSSDISYGYTFGSGTRLTVV.